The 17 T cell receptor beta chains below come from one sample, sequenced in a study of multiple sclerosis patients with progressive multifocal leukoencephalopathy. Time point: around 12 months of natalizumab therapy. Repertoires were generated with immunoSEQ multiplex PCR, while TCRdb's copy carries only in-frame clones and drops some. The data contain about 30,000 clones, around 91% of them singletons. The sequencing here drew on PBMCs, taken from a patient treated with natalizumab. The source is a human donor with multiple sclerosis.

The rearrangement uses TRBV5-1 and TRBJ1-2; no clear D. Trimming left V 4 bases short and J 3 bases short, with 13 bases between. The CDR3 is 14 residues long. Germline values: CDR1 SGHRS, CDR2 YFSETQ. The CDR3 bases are TGCGCCAGCAGCCGGGCCGTCACAGACTATGGCTACACCTTC. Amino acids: CASSRAVTDYGYTF.

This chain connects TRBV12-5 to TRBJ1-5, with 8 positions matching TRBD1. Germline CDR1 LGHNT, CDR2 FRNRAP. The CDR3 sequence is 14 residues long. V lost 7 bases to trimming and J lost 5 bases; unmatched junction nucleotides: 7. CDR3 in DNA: TGTGCTAGTGCCCCAGCACAGGGGGATCAGCCCCAGCATTTT. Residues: CASAPAQGDQPQHF.

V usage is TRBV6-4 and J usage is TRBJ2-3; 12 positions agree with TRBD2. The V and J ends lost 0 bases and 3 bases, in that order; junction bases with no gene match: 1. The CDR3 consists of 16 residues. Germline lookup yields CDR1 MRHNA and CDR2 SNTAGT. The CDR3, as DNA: TGTGCCAGCAGTGACTCGACTAGCGGGGGAACAGATACGCAGTATTTT. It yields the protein CASSDSTSGGTDTQYF.

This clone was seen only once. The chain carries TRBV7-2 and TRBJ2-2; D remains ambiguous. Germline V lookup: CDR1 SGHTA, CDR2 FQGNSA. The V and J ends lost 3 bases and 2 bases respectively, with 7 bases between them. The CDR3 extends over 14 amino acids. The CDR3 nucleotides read TGTGCCAGCAGCTTGGCTCCCAACACCGGGGAGCTGTTTTTT. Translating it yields CASSLAPNTGELFF.

CDR3 bases: TGCGCCAGCAGCTTACTTGACAGGGGCTCTAATGAAAAACTGTTTTTT. Amino acid sequence: CASSLLDRGSNEKLFF. The chain joins TRBV5-1 to TRBJ1-4, with 8 bases aligning to TRBD1. This CDR3 is built from 16 residues. The germline V gene encodes CDR1 SGHRS and CDR2 YFSETQ. With V trimmed by 2 bases and J by 3 bases, 6 bases remained unmatched.

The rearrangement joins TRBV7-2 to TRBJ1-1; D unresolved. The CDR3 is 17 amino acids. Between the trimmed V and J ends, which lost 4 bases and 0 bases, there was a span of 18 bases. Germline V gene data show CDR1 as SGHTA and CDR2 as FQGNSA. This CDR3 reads CASSSQDVHLMNTEAFF. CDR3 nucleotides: TGTGCCAGCAGCTCCCAGGATGTACACCTCATGAACACTGAAGCTTTCTTT.

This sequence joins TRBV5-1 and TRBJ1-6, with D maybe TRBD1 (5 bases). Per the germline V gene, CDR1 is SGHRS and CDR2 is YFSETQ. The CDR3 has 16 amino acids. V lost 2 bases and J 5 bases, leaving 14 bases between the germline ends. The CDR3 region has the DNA TGCGCCAGCAGCTTAAGGGGCCCCGGGGATAATTCACCCCTCCACTTT. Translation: CASSLRGPGDNSPLHF.

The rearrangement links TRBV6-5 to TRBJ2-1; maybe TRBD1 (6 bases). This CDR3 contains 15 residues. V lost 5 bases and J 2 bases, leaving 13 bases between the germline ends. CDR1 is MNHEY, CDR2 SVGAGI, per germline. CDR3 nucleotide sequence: TGTGCCAGCAGTAAATACAGGGTCACCTACAATGAGCAGTTCTTC. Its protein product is CASSKYRVTYNEQFF.

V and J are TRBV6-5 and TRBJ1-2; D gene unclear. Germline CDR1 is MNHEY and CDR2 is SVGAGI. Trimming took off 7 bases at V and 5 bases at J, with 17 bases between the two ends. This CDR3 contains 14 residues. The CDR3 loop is CASITHIRSYGYTF. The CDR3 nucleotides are TGTGCCAGCATCACTCATATTCGGAGTTATGGCTACACCTTC.

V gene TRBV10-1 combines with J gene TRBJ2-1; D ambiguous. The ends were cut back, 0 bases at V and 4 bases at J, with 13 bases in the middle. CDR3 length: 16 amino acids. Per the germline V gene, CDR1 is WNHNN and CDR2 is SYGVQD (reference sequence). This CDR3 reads CASSESKGLGYNEQFF. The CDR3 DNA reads TGCGCCAGCAGTGAGTCGAAAGGCCTGGGGTACAATGAGCAGTTCTTC.

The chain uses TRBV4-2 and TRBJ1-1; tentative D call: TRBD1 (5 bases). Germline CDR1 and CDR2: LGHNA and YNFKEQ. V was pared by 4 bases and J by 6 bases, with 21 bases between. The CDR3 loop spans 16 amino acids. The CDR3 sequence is CASSPWEGPSSAEAFF. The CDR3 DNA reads TGTGCCAGCAGCCCCTGGGAGGGGCCCTCCTCCGCTGAAGCTTTCTTT.

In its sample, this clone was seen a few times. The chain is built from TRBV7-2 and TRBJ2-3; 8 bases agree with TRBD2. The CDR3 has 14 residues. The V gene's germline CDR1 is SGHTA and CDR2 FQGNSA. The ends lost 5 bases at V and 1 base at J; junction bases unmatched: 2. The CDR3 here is CASSDGGGTDTQYF. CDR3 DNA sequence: TGTGCCAGCAGCGACGGGGGGGGCACAGATACGCAGTATTTT.

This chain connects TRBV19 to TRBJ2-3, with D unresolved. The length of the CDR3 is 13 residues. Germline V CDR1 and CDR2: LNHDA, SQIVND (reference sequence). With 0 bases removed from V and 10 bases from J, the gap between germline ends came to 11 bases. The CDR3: CASSIDLGDPQYF. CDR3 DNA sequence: TGTGCCAGTAGTATAGATCTTGGGGATCCGCAGTATTTT.

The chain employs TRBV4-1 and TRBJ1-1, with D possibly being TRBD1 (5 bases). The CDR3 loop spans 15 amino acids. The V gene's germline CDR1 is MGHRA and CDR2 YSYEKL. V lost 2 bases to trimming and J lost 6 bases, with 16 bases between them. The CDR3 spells CASSQSPGQGPEAFF. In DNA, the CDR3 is TGCGCCAGCAGCCAATCACCAGGGCAGGGTCCTGAAGCTTTCTTT.

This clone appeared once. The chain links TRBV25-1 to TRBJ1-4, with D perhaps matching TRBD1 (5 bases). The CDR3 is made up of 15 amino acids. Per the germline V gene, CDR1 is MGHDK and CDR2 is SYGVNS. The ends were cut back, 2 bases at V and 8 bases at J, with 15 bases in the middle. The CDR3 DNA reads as TGTGCCAGCAGTGAACCGGGGCTTACGCGGGAAAAACTGTTTTTT. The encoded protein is CASSEPGLTREKLFF.

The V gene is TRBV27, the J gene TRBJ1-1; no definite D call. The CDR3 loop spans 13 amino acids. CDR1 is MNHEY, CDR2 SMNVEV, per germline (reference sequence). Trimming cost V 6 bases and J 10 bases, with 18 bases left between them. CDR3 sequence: CASSPGSYKGAFF. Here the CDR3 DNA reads TGTGCCAGCAGCCCCGGCTCCTATAAGGGAGCTTTCTTT.

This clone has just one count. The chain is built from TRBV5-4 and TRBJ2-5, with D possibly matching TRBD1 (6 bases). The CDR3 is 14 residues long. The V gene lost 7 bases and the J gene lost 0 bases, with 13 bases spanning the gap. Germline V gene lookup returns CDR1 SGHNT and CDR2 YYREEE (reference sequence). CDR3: CASHREKYQETQYF. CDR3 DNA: TGTGCCAGCCACAGGGAGAAGTACCAAGAGACCCAGTACTTC.